The 30 T cell receptor beta chains listed next were all sequenced from one sample in a study of blood T cell repertoires in COVID-19. TCRdb's copy holds only in-frame clones and misses some; the assay was immunoSEQ multiplex PCR. Among about 220,000 clones, 80% to 85% were seen once, and the ten largest hold around 5%. The sample was peripheral blood. The source of these receptors is a human donor in a cohort sampled during active COVID-19.

This clone showed up many times. The chain carries TRBV3-1 (or the pseudogene TRBV3-2) and TRBJ1-2; 10 nucleotides line up with TRBD1. This CDR3 has 17 amino acids. V trimming: 4 bases; J trimming: 4 bases; junction bases outside the gene matches: 12. Germline loops: CDR1 LGHDT, CDR2 YNNKEL (reference sequence). CDR3: CASSPRPGTGVAYGYTF. CDR3 DNA sequence: TGTGCCAGCAGCCCACGTCCCGGGACAGGGGTTGCCTATGGCTACACCTTC.

The chain uses TRBV7-9 and TRBJ1-1; D remains unclear. Germline V gene sequence: CDR1 SEHNR, CDR2 FQNEAQ (reference sequence). V dropped 7 bases and J dropped 3 bases, with 15 bases sitting between them. CDR3 size: 14 residues. The CDR3 region is CASINTHRDTEAFF. CDR3 sequence (DNA): TGTGCCAGCATCAATACCCATCGAGACACTGAAGCTTTCTTT.

The chain uses TRBV14 and TRBJ1-2; D perhaps matches TRBD1 (5 bases). The V and J ends lost 0 bases and 3 bases respectively, with 11 bases between them. Germline CDR1 reads SGHDN; CDR2 reads FVKESK. The CDR3 runs 15 residues. CDR3 protein: CASSQDLRGDYGYTF. The CDR3 nucleotides read TGTGCCAGCAGCCAAGATTTGCGGGGCGACTATGGCTACACCTTC.

The gene calls are TRBV28 and TRBJ1-5; no definite D call. CDR1 is MDHEN and CDR2 is SYDVKM in the germline V gene. V shed 6 bases and J shed 6 bases, with 9 bases lying between them. The CDR3 is 12 residues long. CDR3 nucleotides: TGTGCCAGCAGCCGGGTTGGTCAGCCCCAGCATTTT. This gives the protein CASSRVGQPQHF.

The chain recombines TRBV5-8 with TRBJ1-1; tentatively, D is TRBD1 (5 bases). CDR1 and CDR2 (germline): SGHTS, YDEGEE. V dropped 5 bases and J dropped 3 bases, with 26 bases sitting between them. The CDR3 runs 18 residues. The CDR3 region is CASSWGVEGLLPDTEAFF. Written as DNA, the CDR3 is TGTGCCAGCAGTTGGGGGGTAGAGGGGCTACTCCCGGACACTGAAGCTTTCTTT.

V gene TRBV9 combines with J gene TRBJ2-3; TRBD2 agrees at 11 bases. CDR1 is SGDLS and CDR2 is YYNGEE in the germline V gene. The CDR3 is 18 residues long. V lost 5 bases and J lost 3; bases outside the gene matches: 14. The CDR3 DNA sequence: TGTGCCAGCAGTCCCACTAGCGGGAGAGGGAAAGGGACAGATACGCAGTATTTT. Encoded protein: CASSPTSGRGKGTDTQYF.

V and J are TRBV29-1 and TRBJ2-7, with TRBD2 identical over 12 bases. The CDR3 extends over 16 amino acids. Losses at the gene ends were 5 bases for V and 0 bases for J; bases not matched to a gene: 8. The germline CDR1 and CDR2 sequences are SQVTM and ANQGSEA. CDR3 in DNA: TGCAGCGTTATGGGACTAGCGGGTAGGAGCTCCTACGAGCAGTACTTC. This codes for CSVMGLAGRSSYEQYF.

In this sample, this clone turned up once. The rearrangement links TRBV24-1 to TRBJ2-5, with 7 nucleotides matching TRBD1. With V trimmed by 3 bases and J by 2 bases, 11 bases remained unmatched. CDR3 length: 17 amino acids. Germline V gene lookup returns CDR1 KGHDR and CDR2 SFDVKD. CDR3 sequence: CATSDQGRQGPQETQYF. The DNA for the CDR3 is TGTGCCACCAGTGATCAGGGGAGACAGGGCCCACAAGAGACCCAGTACTTC.

A single count supports this clone. The genes are TRBV24-1 and TRBJ2-3; 14 nucleotides agree with TRBD2. V shed 3 bases and J 2 bases; nucleotides not matched to a gene: 3. CDR3 size: 17 residues. Germline V gene sequence: CDR1 KGHDR, CDR2 SFDVKD. CDR3 protein: CATSDPTSGRVTDTQYF. CDR3 bases: TGTGCCACCAGTGATCCGACTAGCGGGAGGGTCACAGATACGCAGTATTTT.

The J gene is TRBJ1-5, the V gene TRBV5-1; D is possibly TRBD1 (6 bases). The CDR3 loop spans 16 amino acids. Trimming took 2 bases from V and 2 from J, leaving 14 bases between them. Germline CDR1 and CDR2: SGHRS and YFSETQ. The CDR3 DNA reads as TGCGCCAGCAGCTTCGGGGGGGCGCGGGGCAATCAGCCCCAGCATTTT. This encodes CASSFGGARGNQPQHF.

A single count supports this clone. The chain links TRBV10-3 to TRBJ2-7; the match to TRBD1 covers 7 bases. Germline CDR1 ENHRY, CDR2 SYGVKD. The ends lost 7 bases at V and 0 bases at J; junction bases unmatched: 3. CDR3 size: 13 residues. The CDR3 coding sequence is TGTGCCATCAAACAGGGGAACTCCTACGAGCAGTACTTC. Amino acids: CAIKQGNSYEQYF.

This clone came up once. J is TRBJ2-1 and V is TRBV7-9; D ambiguous. The V and J ends lost 5 bases and 10 bases respectively, with 18 bases between them. This CDR3 has 14 amino acids. Germline V CDR1 and CDR2: SEHNR, FQNEAQ (reference sequence). The DNA for the CDR3 is TGTGCCAGCAGCCTCCCCAAAGTTACATGGGAGCAGTTCTTC. It translates to CASSLPKVTWEQFF. The full variable domain, in which reference TRBV7-9 and TRBJ2-1 provide the parts outside the CDR3, is DTGVSQNPRHKITKRGQNVTFRCDPISEHNRLYWYRQTLGQGPEFLTYFQNEAQLEKSRLLSDRFSAERPKGSFSTLEIQRTEQGDSAMYLCASSLPKVTWEQFFGPGTRLTVL.

The V gene is TRBV4-3, the J gene TRBJ1-1; D is undetermined. CDR3 length equals 14 residues. Germline lookup yields CDR1 LGHNA and CDR2 YSLEER. V dropped 1 base and J dropped 1 base, with 7 bases sitting between them. As DNA, the CDR3 is TGCGCCAGCAGCCAAGGATACAAGAACACTGAAGCTTTCTTT. Translating gives CASSQGYKNTEAFF.

This clone was observed once. The CDR3 is CASSITGTGYEQYF. In DNA, the CDR3 is TGTGCCAGTAGTATAACCGGGACAGGCTACGAGCAGTACTTC. The rearrangement links TRBV19 to TRBJ2-7, with 8 bases fitting TRBD1. CDR1 is LNHDA, CDR2 SQIVND, per germline (reference sequence). The V and J ends lost 2 bases and 3 bases, in that order; junction bases with no gene match: 3. This CDR3 has 14 residues.

V usage is TRBV6-5 and J usage is TRBJ2-7, with 10 bases fitting TRBD1. Germline V gene lookup returns CDR1 MNHEY and CDR2 SVGAGI. V trimming: 5 bases; J trimming: 2 bases; junction bases outside the gene matches: 3. The CDR3 is made up of 14 amino acids. CDR3: CASSLGQGTYEQYF. As DNA, the CDR3 is TGTGCCAGCAGTCTGGGACAGGGGACCTACGAGCAGTACTTC.

The chain employs TRBV14 and TRBJ1-2; weak D call: TRBD1 (5 bases). From germline, CDR1 is SGHDN and CDR2 FVKESK. This CDR3 region has 14 residues. Trimming removed 1 base from V and 4 bases from J, with 10 bases in between. The CDR3 reads CASSQGSGLYGYTF. The CDR3 DNA sequence: TGTGCCAGCAGCCAAGGATCGGGACTCTATGGCTACACCTTC.

The chain couples TRBV7-2 to TRBJ1-2, with 10 bases fitting TRBD1. This CDR3 has 18 amino acids. With V trimmed by 0 bases and J by 5 bases, 12 bases remained unmatched. Germline CDR1 SGHTA, CDR2 FQGNSA. The CDR3 bases are TGTGCCAGCAGCTTAGCGTTGATAGGGACAGGGGAGGAGTATGGCTACACCTTC. It encodes CASSLALIGTGEEYGYTF.

This rearrangement joins TRBV28 to TRBJ1-3; no reliable D call. CDR3 length: 14 amino acids. In germline, CDR1 is MDHEN, CDR2 SYDVKM. V dropped 6 bases and J dropped 1 base, with 10 bases sitting between them. This CDR3 reads CASSGGLSGNTIYF. CDR3 nucleotide sequence: TGTGCCAGCAGCGGAGGGCTATCTGGAAACACCATATATTTT.

This chain connects TRBV5-1 to TRBJ2-7; D is unclear. The CDR3 totals 13 residues. Per germline, CDR1 SGHRS and CDR2 YFSETQ. V gave up 4 bases and J gave up 3 bases, with 11 bases separating them. The CDR3 DNA reads as TGCGCCAGCAGCATGACTTCATTCTACGAGCAGTACTTC. It yields the protein CASSMTSFYEQYF.

The rearrangement links TRBV7-2 to TRBJ2-7; 10 bases align to TRBD2. Losses at the gene ends were 5 bases for V and 4 bases for J; bases not matched to a gene: 8. Germline lookup yields CDR1 SGHTA and CDR2 FQGNSA. The CDR3 sequence is 15 residues long. CDR3 nucleotide sequence: TGTGCCAGCAGCCCGCAGACTAGCGGGCTTTACGAGCAGTACTTC. It encodes CASSPQTSGLYEQYF.

The rearrangement uses TRBV3-1 (or the pseudogene TRBV3-2) and TRBJ2-7; D unresolved. Germline CDR1 and CDR2: LGHDT and YNNKEL (reference sequence). The CDR3 is 15 amino acids. V was clipped by 4 bases and J by 3 bases, with 16 bases between them. This chain's CDR3 is CASSPAFGGSYEQYF. The CDR3 coding sequence is TGTGCCAGCAGCCCAGCATTTGGCGGTAGCTACGAGCAGTACTTC.

This clone was seen only once. V usage is TRBV19 and J usage is TRBJ2-1, with 11 positions matching TRBD2. CDR1 and CDR2 from the germline V gene are LNHDA and SQIVND (reference sequence). The trim removed 5 bases at V and 4 bases at J, leaving 7 bases unmatched. CDR3 length: 16 amino acids. The CDR3 DNA reads as TGTGCCAGTAGTCCCGGACTAGCGGGCTTGTACAATGAGCAGTTCTTC. Its protein is CASSPGLAGLYNEQFF.

This chain uses TRBV30 with TRBJ2-7; 7 bases fit TRBD2. Germline V CDR1 and CDR2: GTSNPN, SVGIG (reference sequence). CDR3 length: 13 amino acids. The J segment lost 4 bases and the V segment lost 0 bases, leaving 3 bases of the junction unmatched. The CDR3 reads CAWSVMGGYEQYF. Written as DNA, the CDR3 is TGTGCCTGGAGTGTAATGGGAGGGTACGAGCAGTACTTC.

The chain carries TRBV4-1 and TRBJ2-5, with 10 positions matching TRBD2. Germline V gives CDR1 MGHRA, CDR2 YSYEKL. V shed 5 bases and J 2 bases; nucleotides not matched to a gene: 8. This CDR3 has 16 residues. CDR3 amino acids: CASSYRRTSGQETQYF. In DNA, the CDR3 is TGCGCCAGCAGCTACCGCCGGACTAGCGGACAAGAGACCCAGTACTTC.

This chain links TRBV7-2 with TRBJ2-4; D call uncertain. V was clipped by 1 base and J by 0 bases, with 7 bases between them. CDR1 is SGHTA, CDR2 FQGNSA, per germline. CDR3 size: 15 residues. The chain's CDR3 is CASSLGQKAKNIQYF. For the CDR3, the DNA is TGTGCCAGCAGCTTAGGGCAGAAAGCCAAAAACATTCAGTACTTC. The complete variable domain, with remaining parts taken from reference TRBV7-2 and TRBJ2-4, reads GAGVSQSPSNKVTEKGKDVELRCDPISGHTALYWYRQSLGQGLEFLIYFQGNSAPDKSGLPSDRFSAERTGGSVSTLTIQRTQQEDSAVYLCASSLGQKAKNIQYFGAGTRLSVL.

This chain uses TRBV19 with TRBJ1-1; 10 nucleotides align to TRBD1. In germline, CDR1 is LNHDA, CDR2 SQIVND (reference sequence). V shed 3 bases and J 3 bases; nucleotides not matched to a gene: 7. CDR3 length: 16 amino acids. Here the CDR3 DNA reads TGTGCCAGTAGTATTCTCTCGGGACAGGGGTACACTGAAGCTTTCTTT. Translating it yields CASSILSGQGYTEAFF.

The J gene is TRBJ2-5, the V gene TRBV5-6; 14 bases align to TRBD2. The CDR3 loop spans 16 amino acids. In germline, CDR1 is SGHDT, CDR2 YYEEEE. The J segment lost 6 bases and the V segment lost 2 bases, leaving 6 bases of the junction unmatched. The CDR3 reads CASSFATSGRVKTQYF. The CDR3, as DNA: TGTGCCAGCAGCTTCGCGACTAGCGGGAGGGTGAAGACCCAGTACTTC.

V gene TRBV12-5 combines with J gene TRBJ1-2, with D maybe TRBD1 (6 bases). V dropped 6 bases and J dropped 4 bases, with 12 bases sitting between them. There are 13 residues in the CDR3. Germline CDR1 reads LGHNT; CDR2 reads FRNRAP. This CDR3 reads CASGSTGSYGYTF. The DNA of the CDR3 is TGTGCTAGTGGATCAACAGGGAGCTATGGCTACACCTTC.

This clone was counted between two and nine times. In DNA, the CDR3 is TGTGCCAGCAGCCACACAGGTTCCACTGAAGCTTTCTTT. This sequence encodes CASSHTGSTEAFF. The V gene is TRBV11-2, the J gene TRBJ1-1; a weak D match, TRBD1 (5 bases). This CDR3 is built from 13 residues. V lost 5 bases and J 4 bases, leaving 11 bases between the germline ends. Germline-derived CDR1 and CDR2 are SGHAT and FQNNGV.

The genes are TRBV27 and TRBJ1-5; 9 bases are shared with TRBD1. CDR1 is MNHEY and CDR2 is SMNVEV in the germline V gene (reference sequence). The CDR3 spans 17 residues. V was pared by 5 bases and J by 5 bases, with 13 bases of the junction left unmatched. The chain's CDR3 is CASSPRVGQGRHQPQHF. The CDR3 region has the DNA TGTGCCAGCAGTCCAAGGGTCGGACAGGGGAGGCATCAGCCCCAGCATTTT.